This T cell receptor (beta chain) originates from a study of blood T cell repertoires in COVID-19. The repertoire was sequenced with immunoSEQ multiplex PCR; TCRdb's copy has only in-frame clones and lacks some. The table lists 200,000 to 250,000 clones, approximately 84% of them singletons, with around 4% in the top ten. With V trimmed by 5 bases and J by 5 bases, 4 bases remained unmatched. Germline CDR1 LGHNT, CDR2 FRNRAP. The CDR3 runs 14 residues. The sample taken for sequencing was peripheral blood. V is TRBV12-5 and J is TRBJ2-7; 12 bases line up with TRBD1. The receptor comes from a man in his forties or fifties with acute or convalescent COVID-19. The CDR3 here is CASGPGTGGHEQYF. The CDR3 DNA reads TGTGCTAGTGGTCCCGGGACAGGGGGCCACGAGCAGTACTTC.